These 19 T cell receptor beta chains originate from one sample sequenced in a study of T cells expressing NK-cell markers. TCRdb reprocessed the 5' RACE reads and keeps a single row for each CDR3 protein, giving no DNA. This sample contains about 370,000 distinct CDR3 sequences. Input material: blood T cells: a sorted CD56 or NKG2C T cell subset, CD4+ or CD8+ T cells, or bulk PBMC T cells (not recorded which). Every receptor here comes from a woman aged 50 to 60 in good health.

This sequence joins TRBV12-3 or TRBV12-4 and TRBJ1-5; TCRdb returns TRBD1, unconfirmable since there is no DNA. There are 16 residues in the CDR3. This CDR3 is CASSFMGGPLNQPQHF.

The chain is built from TRBV5-4 and TRBJ2-1; without DNA, the TCRdb call of TRBD2 cannot be checked. Germline V CDR1 and CDR2: SGHNT, YYREEE (reference sequence). The CDR3 contains 18 residues. CDR3 region: CASSLGRLAGGGYNEQFF.

The chain recombines TRBV12-3 or TRBV12-4 with TRBJ2-3; the D call from TCRdb, TRBD1, cannot be confirmed without DNA. The CDR3 runs to 15 residues. CDR3 sequence reads: CASSTPGVGADTQYF.

V is TRBV7-9 and J is TRBJ2-1; TCRdb gives TRBD2 as the D gene, but with no DNA this cannot be confirmed. The CDR3 totals 16 residues. Per germline, CDR1 SEHNR and CDR2 FQNEAQ (reference sequence). The CDR3 loop is CASSLEAGGFYNEQFF.

The gene calls are TRBV19 and TRBJ2-1; the TRBD2 assignment by TCRdb is unverifiable without DNA. The CDR3 consists of 21 residues. Germline loops: CDR1 LNHDA, CDR2 SQIVND (reference sequence). Here the CDR3 reads CASSMTRKGGGGKGSYNEQFF.

The V call is TRBV3-1, the J call TRBJ1-1; the D call of TRBD1 rests on TCRdb alone, since no DNA is present to check it. This CDR3 spans 14 amino acids. CDR1 is LGHDT, CDR2 YNNKEL, per germline (reference sequence). The CDR3 loop is CASSLLSGGGDAFF.

The chain joins TRBV11-1 to TRBJ1-1. The CDR3 consists of 14 residues. In germline, CDR1 is SGHAT, CDR2 FQDESV (reference sequence). The chain's CDR3 is CASSLRPVNTEAFF.

The CDR3 protein is CASSFNLRDSNQPQHF. The genes are TRBV12-3 or TRBV12-4 and TRBJ1-5. There are 16 residues in the CDR3.

The rearrangement uses TRBV12-3 or TRBV12-4 and TRBJ2-3; as DNA is missing, the TRBD2 call by TCRdb cannot be tested. There are 18 residues in the CDR3. The CDR3 sequence: CASSSRMTSGDSTDTQYF.

The V gene is TRBV27, the J gene TRBJ2-1; TCRdb designates TRBD2, a call that cannot be tested without DNA. The CDR3 loop spans 15 amino acids. Per germline, CDR1 MNHEY and CDR2 SMNVEV (reference sequence). The CDR3 protein is CASSSGLAGGHEQFF.

The chain joins TRBV28 to TRBJ2-1; checking the TCRdb D call of TRBD2 is not possible without DNA. The V gene's germline CDR1 is MDHEN and CDR2 SYDVKM. The CDR3 length is 13 residues. The CDR3 here is CASKSGLYNEQFF. Supplemented by reference TRBV28 and TRBJ2-1, the full variable domain reads DVKVTQSSRYLVKRTGEKVFLECVQDMDHENMFWYRQDPGLGLRLIYFSYDVKMKEKGDIPEGYSVSREKKERFSLILESASTNQTSMYLCASKSGLYNEQFFGPGTRLTVL.

The chain joins TRBV2 to TRBJ1-1; no DNA is available, so the TRBD1 call from TCRdb remains unchecked. CDR1 is SNHLY, CDR2 FYNNEI, per germline. CDR3 length equals 15 residues. This CDR3 is CASRTGGAMNTEAFF.

The chain uses TRBV6-2 or TRBV6-3 and TRBJ2-1; the TCRdb D gene call, TRBD1, has no DNA to confirm it. The germline V gene encodes CDR1 MNHEY and CDR2 SVGEGT. The CDR3 extends over 15 amino acids. CDR3 protein: CASSLSGTGVTEQFF.

The chain employs TRBV5-1 and TRBJ2-2; TCRdb reports TRBD1, a call that lacks DNA to check it against. The germline gives CDR1 SGHRS, CDR2 YFSETQ. The CDR3 covers 14 residues. CDR3 sequence reads: CASSLSGQSGELFF. The variable domain in full, completed from reference TRBV5-1 and TRBJ2-2, reads KAGVTQTPRYLIKTRGQQVTLSCSPISGHRSVSWYQQTPGQGLQFLFEYFSETQRNKGNFPGRFSGRQFSNSRSEMNVSTLELGDSALYLCASSLSGQSGELFFGEGSRLTVL.

This CDR3 reads CASSFQGRSTDTQYF. The chain couples TRBV5-1 to TRBJ2-3; TCRdb reports TRBD1, a call that lacks DNA to check it against. The CDR3 has 15 amino acids. CDR1 is SGHRS and CDR2 is YFSETQ in the germline V gene. The whole variable domain, remainder taken from reference TRBV5-1 and TRBJ2-3, is KAGVTQTPRYLIKTRGQQVTLSCSPISGHRSVSWYQQTPGQGLQFLFEYFSETQRNKGNFPGRFSGRQFSNSRSEMNVSTLELGDSALYLCASSFQGRSTDTQYFGPGTRLTVL.

The CDR3 region is CSVVTKDGNQPQHF. The V gene is TRBV29-1, the J gene TRBJ1-5. CDR3 length equals 14 residues. The germline CDR1 and CDR2 sequences are SQVTM and ANQGSEA.

The chain recombines TRBV6-6 with TRBJ2-4; the TCRdb D gene call, TRBD2, has no DNA to confirm it. The CDR3 is 15 amino acids. The V gene's germline CDR1 is MNHNY and CDR2 SVGAGI (reference sequence). CDR3: CASSYAAAGENIQYF.

This chain joins TRBV29-1 and TRBJ2-3. CDR3 length: 11 residues. The germline V gene has CDR1 SQVTM and CDR2 ANQGSEA. CDR3 protein: CSVGHTDTQYF.

This chain joins TRBV27 and TRBJ2-3; there is no DNA to check the TCRdb D call of TRBD1. The CDR3 has 15 amino acids. The germline CDR1 and CDR2 sequences are MNHEY and SMNVEV (reference sequence). The CDR3 protein is CASSLSGQDTDTQYF.